Below, 2 T cell receptor beta chains from the same sample are listed, as sequenced in a study of CD4 T cells in relation to SARS-CoV-2 and coronaviruses. CD4+ T cells from unexposed donors were obtained before the COVID-19 pandemic (2011-2018). The cells were cultured for approximately 10 days before CD4+ T cells were isolated. Their antigens are not known. Clones were sequenced by immunoSEQ multiplex PCR, and TCRdb holds only the in-frame ones, with some missing. This sample has about 23,000 clones; around 68% occur once, and the top ten carry around 17%. The sample comprised CD4+ T cells from PBMCs, cultured in vitro. The origin of the receptors is a human donor in good health.

The chain carries TRBV2 and TRBJ2-7; 8 bases map to TRBD2. This CDR3 has 15 residues. Trimming removed 6 bases from V and 2 bases from J; junction bases left unmatched: 9. Germline CDR1 reads SNHLY; CDR2 reads FYNNEI. CDR3 loop: CASRQTGLEAYEQYF. The CDR3 DNA sequence: TGTGCCAGCAGACAAACGGGACTAGAGGCCTACGAGCAGTACTTC.

In its sample, this clone was seen a few times. The chain recombines TRBV6-2 or TRBV6-3 with TRBJ1-1; tentatively, D is TRBD1 (5 bases). V gave up 5 bases and J gave up 6 bases, with 13 bases separating them. This CDR3 has 13 residues. In germline, CDR1 is MNHEY, CDR2 SVGEGT. The CDR3 DNA is TGTGCCAGCAGTAAAACCCTCAGGGCTGAAGCTTTCTTT. Amino acid sequence: CASSKTLRAEAFF.